The next 4 T cell receptor beta chains were all read from a single sample in a study of blood T cell repertoires in COVID-19. TCRdb's table, derived via immunoSEQ multiplex PCR, lists solely in-frame clones and lacks some. This repertoire shows some 180,000 clones, 80% found once; its top ten account for less than 7%. The sequencing input was peripheral blood. These receptors originate from a man between 60 and 75 years old with acute or convalescent COVID-19.

This rearrangement joins TRBV11-3 to TRBJ2-5; 7 nucleotides line up with TRBD1. The CDR3 loop spans 14 amino acids. The V gene end was trimmed by 4 bases and the J gene end by 5 bases; junction bases not matched to a gene: 7. CDR1 and CDR2 (germline): SGHNT, YENEEA. The CDR3 is CASSSRDRRETQYF. CDR3 coding DNA: TGTGCCAGCAGCTCCCGGGACAGAAGGGAGACCCAGTACTTC. Variable domain in full (rest from reference TRBV11-3 and TRBJ2-5): EAGVVQSPRYKIIEKKQPVAFWCNPISGHNTLYWYLQNLGQGPELLIRYENEEAVDDSQLPKDRFSAERLKGVDSTLKIQPAELGDSAVYLCASSSRDRRETQYFGPGTRLLVL.

The chain has TRBV7-3 and TRBJ1-4, with a possible D match to TRBD1 (5 bases). The CDR3 has 15 residues. CDR1 and CDR2 from the germline V gene are SGHTA and FQGTGA. V lost 5 bases, J lost 6 bases, and 16 bases lay in between. The CDR3 loop reads CASSNLTAIHEKLFF. In DNA, the CDR3 is TGTGCCAGCAGCAACCTGACAGCCATCCATGAAAAACTGTTTTTT.

This clone was picked up one time. The chain combines TRBV29-1 with TRBJ2-3; D may be TRBD1 (5 bases). CDR1 is SQVTM and CDR2 is ANQGSEA in the germline V gene. Trimming stripped 0 bases from V and 5 bases from J, with 9 bases between. There are 13 residues in the CDR3. CDR3 residues: CSVEEGAGDTQYF. CDR3 nucleotides: TGCAGCGTTGAAGAAGGGGCCGGAGATACGCAGTATTTT.

The chain combines TRBV5-1 with TRBJ2-2, with D perhaps TRBD1 (6 bases). The CDR3 covers 14 residues. Per the germline V gene, CDR1 is SGHRS and CDR2 is YFSETQ. Deletions cut 7 bases from V and 10 bases from J, with 20 bases between. The CDR3 DNA sequence: TGCGCCAGCCTTGAGATTCCGGACAGTCCGGAGCTGTTTTTT. Amino acids: CASLEIPDSPELFF.